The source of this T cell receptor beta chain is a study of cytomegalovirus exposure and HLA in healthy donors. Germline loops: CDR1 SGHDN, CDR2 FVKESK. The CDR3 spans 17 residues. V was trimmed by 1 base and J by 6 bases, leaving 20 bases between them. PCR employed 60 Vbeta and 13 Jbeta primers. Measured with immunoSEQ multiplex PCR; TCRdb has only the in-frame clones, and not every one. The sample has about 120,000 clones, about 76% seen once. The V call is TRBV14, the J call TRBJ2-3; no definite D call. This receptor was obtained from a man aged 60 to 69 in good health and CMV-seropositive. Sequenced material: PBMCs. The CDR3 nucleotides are TGTGCCAGCAGCCAAGTCCTACGCCTAGGAACACATGATACGCAGTATTTT. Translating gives CASSQVLRLGTHDTQYF.